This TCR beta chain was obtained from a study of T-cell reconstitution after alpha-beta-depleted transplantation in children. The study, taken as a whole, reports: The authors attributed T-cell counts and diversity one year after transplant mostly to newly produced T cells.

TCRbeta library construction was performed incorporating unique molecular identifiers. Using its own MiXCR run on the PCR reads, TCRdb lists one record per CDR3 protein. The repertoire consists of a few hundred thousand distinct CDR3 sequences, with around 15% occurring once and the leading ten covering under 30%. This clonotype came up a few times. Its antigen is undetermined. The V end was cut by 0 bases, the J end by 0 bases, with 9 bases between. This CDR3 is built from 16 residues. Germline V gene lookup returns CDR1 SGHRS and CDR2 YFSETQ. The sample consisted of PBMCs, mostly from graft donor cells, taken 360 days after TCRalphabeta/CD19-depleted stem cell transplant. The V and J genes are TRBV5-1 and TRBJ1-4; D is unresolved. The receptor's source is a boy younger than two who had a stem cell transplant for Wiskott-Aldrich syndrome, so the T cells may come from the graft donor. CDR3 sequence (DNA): TGCGCCAGCAGCTTGGCTAAGGCTGCAACTAATGAAAAACTGTTTTTT. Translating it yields CASSLAKAATNEKLFF.